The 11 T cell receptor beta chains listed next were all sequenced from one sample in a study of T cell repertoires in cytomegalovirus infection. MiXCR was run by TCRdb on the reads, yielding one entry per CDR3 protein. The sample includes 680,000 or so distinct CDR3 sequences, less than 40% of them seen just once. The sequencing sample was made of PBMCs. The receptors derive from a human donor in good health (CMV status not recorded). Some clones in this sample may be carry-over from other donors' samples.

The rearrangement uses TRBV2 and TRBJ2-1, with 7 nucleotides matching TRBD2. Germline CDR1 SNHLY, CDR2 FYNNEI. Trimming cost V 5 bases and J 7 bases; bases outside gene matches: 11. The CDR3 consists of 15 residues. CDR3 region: CASSPGGTRMNEQFF. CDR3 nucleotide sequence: TGTGCCAGCAGTCCCGGGGGGACCCGAATGAATGAGCAGTTCTTC.

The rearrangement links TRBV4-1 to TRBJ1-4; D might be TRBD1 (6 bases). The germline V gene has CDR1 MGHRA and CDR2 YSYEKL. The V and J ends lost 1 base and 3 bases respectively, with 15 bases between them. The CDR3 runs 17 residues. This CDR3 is CASSQGPLGQPNEKLFF. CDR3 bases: TGCGCCAGCAGCCAAGGTCCCCTCGGACAGCCTAATGAAAAACTGTTTTTT.

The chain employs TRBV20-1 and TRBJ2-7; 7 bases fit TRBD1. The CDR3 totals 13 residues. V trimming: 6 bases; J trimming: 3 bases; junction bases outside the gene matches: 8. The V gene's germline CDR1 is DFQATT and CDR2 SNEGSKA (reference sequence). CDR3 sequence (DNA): TGCAGTGCCGACAGGGTCGACATCTACGAGCAGTACTTC. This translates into CSADRVDIYEQYF.

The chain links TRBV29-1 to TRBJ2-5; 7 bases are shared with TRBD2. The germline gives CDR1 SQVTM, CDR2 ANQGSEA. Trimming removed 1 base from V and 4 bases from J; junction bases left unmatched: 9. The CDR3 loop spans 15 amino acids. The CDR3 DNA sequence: TGCAGCGTTGAAGTTAGGGCGGGGGTTCTAGAGACCCAGTACTTC. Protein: CSVEVRAGVLETQYF.

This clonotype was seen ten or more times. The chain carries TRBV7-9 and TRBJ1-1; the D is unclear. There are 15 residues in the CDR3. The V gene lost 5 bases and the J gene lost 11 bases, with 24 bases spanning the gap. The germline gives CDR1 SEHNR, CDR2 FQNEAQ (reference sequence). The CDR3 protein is CASSPLERADYGAFF. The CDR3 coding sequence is TGTGCCAGCAGCCCACTGGAACGGGCCGATTACGGGGCTTTCTTT.

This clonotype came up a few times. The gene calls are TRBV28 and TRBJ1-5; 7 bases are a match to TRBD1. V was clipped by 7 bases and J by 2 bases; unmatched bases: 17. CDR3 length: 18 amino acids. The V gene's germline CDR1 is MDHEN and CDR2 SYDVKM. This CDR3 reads CASTSGGGPLIGNQPQHF. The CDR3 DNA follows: TGTGCCAGCACCTCAGGGGGGGGTCCTTTGATTGGCAATCAGCCCCAGCATTTT. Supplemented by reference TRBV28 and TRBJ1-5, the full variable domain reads DVKVTQSSRYLVKRTGEKVFLECVQDMDHENMFWYRQDPGLGLRLIYFSYDVKMKEKGDIPEGYSVSREKKERFSLILESASTNQTSMYLCASTSGGGPLIGNQPQHFGDGTRLSIL.

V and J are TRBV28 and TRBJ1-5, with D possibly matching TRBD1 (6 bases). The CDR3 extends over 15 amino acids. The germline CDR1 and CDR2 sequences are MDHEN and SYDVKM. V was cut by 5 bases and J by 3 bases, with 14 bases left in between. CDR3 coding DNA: TGTGCCAGCAGTGACGGACAGCAATACAATCAGCCCCAGCATTTT. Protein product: CASSDGQQYNQPQHF.

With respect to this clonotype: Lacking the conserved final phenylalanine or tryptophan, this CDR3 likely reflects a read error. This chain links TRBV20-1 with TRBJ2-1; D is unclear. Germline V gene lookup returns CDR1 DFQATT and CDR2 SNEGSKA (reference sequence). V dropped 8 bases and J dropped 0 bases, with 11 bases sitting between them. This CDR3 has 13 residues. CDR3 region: CSSGRFSYNEQFL. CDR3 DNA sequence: TGCAGTTCCGGCAGATTCTCCTACAATGAGCAGTTCTTA.

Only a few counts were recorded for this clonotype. CDR3 sequence reads: CASSLDGGKPQHF. The CDR3 DNA reads as TGTGCCAGCAGCTTGGACGGGGGCAAGCCCCAGCATTTT. The chain couples TRBV5-4 to TRBJ1-5; tentatively, D is TRBD1 (6 bases). Germline lookup yields CDR1 SGHNT and CDR2 YYREEE (reference sequence). V was cut by 0 bases and J by 8 bases, with 9 bases left in between. The CDR3 has 13 amino acids.

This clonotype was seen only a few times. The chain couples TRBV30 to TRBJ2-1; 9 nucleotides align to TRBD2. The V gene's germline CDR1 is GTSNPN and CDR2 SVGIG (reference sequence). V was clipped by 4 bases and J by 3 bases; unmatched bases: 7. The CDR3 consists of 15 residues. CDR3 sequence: CAWTTLAGIYNEQFF. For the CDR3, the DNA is TGTGCCTGGACCACCCTAGCGGGGATCTACAATGAGCAGTTCTTC. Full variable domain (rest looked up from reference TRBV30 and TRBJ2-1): SQTIHQWPATLVQPVGSPLSLECTVEGTSNPNLYWYRQAAGRGLQLLFYSVGIGQISSEVPQNLSASRPQDRQFILSSKKLLLSDSGFYLCAWTTLAGIYNEQFFGPGTRLTVL.

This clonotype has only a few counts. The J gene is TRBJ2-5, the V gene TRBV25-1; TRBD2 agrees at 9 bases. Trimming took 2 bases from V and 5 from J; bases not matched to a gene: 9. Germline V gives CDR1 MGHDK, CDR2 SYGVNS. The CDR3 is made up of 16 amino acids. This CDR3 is CASSEHFSGSPETQYF. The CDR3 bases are TGTGCCAGCAGTGAACATTTTAGCGGGAGTCCGGAGACCCAGTACTTC.